The subject of this entry is one TCR beta chain. Its antigen remains unidentified. The sample comes from a study of shared clonotypes between healthy human individuals. CDR1 is GTSNPN and CDR2 is SVGIG in the germline V gene (reference sequence). This CDR3 has 14 amino acids. Trimming stripped 7 bases from V and 0 bases from J, with 13 bases between. In the CD4+ fraction, cells were divided into CD45RA+ naive and CD45RA-negative memory subsets. Study results and limitations: Rarefaction exposed incomplete sorted-subset sequencing despite large depth.

Assay used: immunoSEQ multiplex PCR; TCRdb lists only in-frame clones, some missing. The table includes about 640,000 clones, 72% detected once. The TCR was taken from a woman younger than 45 in good health. The chain is built from TRBV30 and TRBJ2-1; D perhaps matches TRBD2 (6 bases). The specimen sequenced was memory CD4+ T cells sorted from blood. The sample's subset: CD45RA-negative fraction. The CDR3 nucleotides read TGTGCCTCCACCGGGGGTCCCTCCTACAATGAGCAGTTCTTC. Translation: CASTGGPSYNEQFF.